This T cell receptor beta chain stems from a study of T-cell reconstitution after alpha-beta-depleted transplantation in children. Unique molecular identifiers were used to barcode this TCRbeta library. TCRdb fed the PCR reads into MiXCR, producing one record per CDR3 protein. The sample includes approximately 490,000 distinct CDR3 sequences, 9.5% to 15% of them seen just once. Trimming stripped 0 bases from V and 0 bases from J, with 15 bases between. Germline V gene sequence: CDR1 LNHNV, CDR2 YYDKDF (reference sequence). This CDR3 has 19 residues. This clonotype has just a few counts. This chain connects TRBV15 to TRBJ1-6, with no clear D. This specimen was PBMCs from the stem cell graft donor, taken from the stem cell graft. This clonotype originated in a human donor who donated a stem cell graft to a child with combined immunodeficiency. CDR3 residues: CATSRDHLRGTSYNSPLHF. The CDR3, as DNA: TGTGCCACCAGCAGAGACCACCTTCGGGGTACCTCCTATAATTCACCCCTCCACTTT. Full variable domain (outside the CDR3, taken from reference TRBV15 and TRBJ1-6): DAMVIQNPRYQVTQFGKPVTLSCSQTLNHNVMYWYQQKSSQAPKLLFHYYDKDFNNEADTPDNFQSRRPNTSFCFLDIRSPGLGDTAMYLCATSRDHLRGTSYNSPLHFGNGTRLTVT.